Following are 18 T cell receptor beta chains from one sample sequenced in a study of blood T cell repertoires in COVID-19. Clones were read by immunoSEQ multiplex PCR, and TCRdb kept only the in-frame ones, dropping some. Of around 290,000 clones listed, more than 75% are singletons. Sequencing input: peripheral blood. All receptors derive from a woman between 45 and 60 years old who had recovered from COVID-19.

V and J are TRBV30 and TRBJ2-1, with D tentatively TRBD1 (6 bases). This CDR3 has 14 residues. The V and J ends lost 4 bases and 7 bases respectively, with 17 bases between them. Germline loops: CDR1 GTSNPN, CDR2 SVGIG (reference sequence). The CDR3 DNA follows: TGTGCCTGGATACCTCTACAGGGTCCAAATGAGCAGTTCTTC. Translated, it gives CAWIPLQGPNEQFF.

V and J are TRBV25-1 and TRBJ2-1; TRBD2 aligns across 10 bases. This CDR3 is 18 amino acids long. With V trimmed by 5 bases and J by 0 bases, 10 bases remained unmatched. CDR1 is MGHDK and CDR2 is SYGVNS in the germline V gene. The CDR3 spells CASSQVPSGGSSYNEQFF. As DNA, the CDR3 is TGTGCCAGCAGTCAGGTTCCTAGCGGGGGAAGCTCCTACAATGAGCAGTTCTTC.

V gene TRBV18 combines with J gene TRBJ1-4; D is unresolved. The CDR3 extends over 15 amino acids. Germline V lookup: CDR1 KGHSH, CDR2 LQKENI. Trimming left V 5 bases short and J 0 bases short, with 10 bases between. CDR3 amino acids: CASSTRSATNEKLFF. CDR3 nucleotide sequence: TGTGCCAGCTCAACAAGGAGTGCAACTAATGAAAAACTGTTTTTT.

The CDR3 nucleotides read TGTGCCAGCAGCCTACGAGGGGGGGGGCCGACTAGCGGCTCATCCTACAATGAGCAGTTCTTC. Translation gives CASSLRGGGPTSGSSYNEQFF. The V call is TRBV4-2, the J call TRBJ2-1; 9 nucleotides match TRBD2. The trim removed 4 bases at V and 1 base at J, leaving 20 bases unmatched. The CDR3 is made up of 21 amino acids. Germline V gives CDR1 LGHNA, CDR2 YNFKEQ.

The rearrangement links TRBV30 to TRBJ2-5, with 7 positions matching TRBD1. The junction had 2 bases not matched to a gene; V was cut back by 3 bases and J by 1 base. This CDR3 has 13 amino acids. Germline V gene lookup returns CDR1 GTSNPN and CDR2 SVGIG (reference sequence). The CDR3 DNA sequence: TGTGCCTGGAGCGGACAGGTCCAAGAGACCCAGTACTTC. Protein: CAWSGQVQETQYF.

CDR3 sequence: CASSLGTGGEFHGYTF. The CDR3 region has the DNA TGTGCCAGCAGCCTCGGGACAGGGGGCGAGTTCCATGGCTACACCTTC. V usage is TRBV4-2 and J usage is TRBJ1-2; TRBD1 matches at 12 bases. The CDR3 totals 16 residues. After removal of 4 bases from V and 6 bases from J, the junction contained 9 bases not matched to a gene. Germline loops: CDR1 LGHNA, CDR2 YNFKEQ.

This chain links TRBV11-3 with TRBJ2-2; D is undetermined. Germline V gene sequence: CDR1 SGHNT, CDR2 YENEEA. V lost 11 bases and J 0 bases, leaving 10 bases between the germline ends. CDR3 length: 13 amino acids. Here the CDR3 DNA reads TGTGCCTCCTCTACTACGAACACCGGGGAGCTGTTTTTT. Protein product: CASSTTNTGELFF.

Only one count was recorded for this clone. The V call is TRBV28, the J call TRBJ2-1; D might be TRBD2 (6 bases). The CDR3 runs 14 residues. The germline V gene has CDR1 MDHEN and CDR2 SYDVKM. The V end was cut by 3 bases, the J end by 2 bases, with 8 bases between. In nucleotides, the CDR3 is TGTGCCAGCAGTTTGCGGGGAACCTACAATGAGCAGTTCTTC. It specifies CASSLRGTYNEQFF.

This chain uses TRBV18 with TRBJ2-1; tentative D call: TRBD2 (6 bases). V gave up 3 bases and J gave up 0 bases, with 12 bases separating them. CDR1 and CDR2 from the germline V gene are KGHSH and LQKENI. This CDR3 contains 16 residues. CDR3 DNA sequence: TGTGCCAGCTCACCCCGAGCGGGCGTCTCCTACAATGAGCAGTTCTTC. Translation: CASSPRAGVSYNEQFF.

This chain connects TRBV7-9 to TRBJ2-7; 9 bases are a match to TRBD1. After removal of 4 bases from V and 1 base from J, the junction contained 2 bases not matched to a gene. The CDR3 runs to 14 residues. Germline assignment: CDR1 SEHNR and CDR2 FQNEAQ (reference sequence). The CDR3 nucleotides are TGTGCCAGCAGCTCGGGACAGGGATCCTACGAGCAGTACTTC. Protein sequence: CASSSGQGSYEQYF.

V usage is TRBV6-6 and J usage is TRBJ1-5; TRBD1 matches 7 bases. The CDR3 consists of 14 residues. J was trimmed by 2 bases and V by 6 bases; bases with no gene match: 4. The germline gives CDR1 MNHNY, CDR2 SVGAGI (reference sequence). DNA of the CDR3: TGTGCCAGCAGCCTAGACAGGGGCAATCAGCCCCAGCATTTT. Protein: CASSLDRGNQPQHF.

The chain employs TRBV30 and TRBJ1-3; TRBD1 might be the D (5 bases). Trimming removed 3 bases at V and 0 bases at J, with 12 bases between. The CDR3 spans 15 residues. Germline V gene lookup returns CDR1 GTSNPN and CDR2 SVGIG (reference sequence). CDR3 region: CAWRRGRASGNTIYF. CDR3 sequence (DNA): TGTGCCTGGAGAAGGGGAAGGGCCTCTGGAAACACCATATATTTT.

The rearrangement joins TRBV2 to TRBJ2-1, with 12 positions matching TRBD1. CDR1 and CDR2 (germline): SNHLY, FYNNEI. V trimming: 5 bases; J trimming: 7 bases; junction bases outside the gene matches: 6. This CDR3 is built from 15 residues. CDR3 amino acids: CASSTLGQGANEQFF. The CDR3 bases are TGTGCCAGCAGTACATTGGGACAGGGGGCGAATGAGCAGTTCTTC.

V and J are TRBV28 and TRBJ2-7, with TRBD1 matching over 10 bases. V was pared by 7 bases and J by 2 bases, with 8 bases of the junction left unmatched. CDR3 length: 15 residues. CDR1 is MDHEN and CDR2 is SYDVKM in the germline V gene. CDR3 amino acids: CASTTGGTGAYEQYF. CDR3 sequence (DNA): TGTGCCAGCACCACTGGGGGGACAGGGGCCTACGAGCAGTACTTC.

The gene calls are TRBV5-4 and TRBJ2-7; D is undetermined. Trimming took off 1 base at V and 0 bases at J, with 11 bases between the two ends. The CDR3 has 15 amino acids. Germline V lookup: CDR1 SGHNT, CDR2 YYREEE (reference sequence). In DNA form, the CDR3 reads TGTGCCAGCAGCTTGATTTCCGGTTTCTCCTACGAGCAGTACTTC. Amino acid sequence: CASSLISGFSYEQYF.

The chain links TRBV5-4 to TRBJ1-1, with 8 bases lining up with TRBD1. The CDR3 loop spans 14 amino acids. V lost 3 bases and J lost 3; bases outside the gene matches: 4. Germline loops: CDR1 SGHNT, CDR2 YYREEE (reference sequence). CDR3 DNA sequence: TGTGCCAGCAGCTATTTGGACAGGGACACTGAAGCTTTCTTT. This encodes CASSYLDRDTEAFF. Complete variable domain (other parts from reference TRBV5-4 and TRBJ1-1): ETGVTQSPTHLIKTRGQQVTLRCSSQSGHNTVSWYQQALGQGPQFIFQYYREEENGRGNFPPRFSGLQFPNYSSELNVNALELDDSALYLCASSYLDRDTEAFFGQGTRLTVV.

The V and J genes are TRBV9 and TRBJ2-7, with no clear D. Germline lookup yields CDR1 SGDLS and CDR2 YYNGEE. With 5 bases removed from V and 3 bases from J, the gap between germline ends came to 15 bases. This CDR3 region has 14 residues. The CDR3 coding sequence is TGTGCCAGCAGTGCCGGTATTGGTTTCTACGAGCAGTACTTC. It yields the protein CASSAGIGFYEQYF. Full variable domain (outside the CDR3, taken from reference TRBV9 and TRBJ2-7): DSGVTQTPKHLITATGQRVTLRCSPRSGDLSVYWYQQSLDQGLQFLIQYYNGEERAKGNILERFSAQQFPDLHSELNLSSLELGDSALYFCASSAGIGFYEQYFGPGTRLTVT.

The J gene is TRBJ2-3, the V gene TRBV19; no reliable D call. The CDR3 length is 15 residues. V lost 6 bases, J lost 2 bases, and 15 bases lay in between. Germline CDR1 and CDR2: LNHDA and SQIVND (reference sequence). CDR3 sequence reads: CASSESGTSTDTQYF. For the CDR3, the DNA is TGTGCCAGTAGCGAATCAGGAACCTCCACAGATACGCAGTATTTT. The full variable domain, completed using reference TRBV19 and TRBJ2-3, is DGGITQSPKYLFRKEGQNVTLSCEQNLNHDAMYWYRQDPGQGLRLIYYSQIVNDFQKGDIAEGYSVSREKKESFPLTVTSAQKNPTAFYLCASSESGTSTDTQYFGPGTRLTVL.